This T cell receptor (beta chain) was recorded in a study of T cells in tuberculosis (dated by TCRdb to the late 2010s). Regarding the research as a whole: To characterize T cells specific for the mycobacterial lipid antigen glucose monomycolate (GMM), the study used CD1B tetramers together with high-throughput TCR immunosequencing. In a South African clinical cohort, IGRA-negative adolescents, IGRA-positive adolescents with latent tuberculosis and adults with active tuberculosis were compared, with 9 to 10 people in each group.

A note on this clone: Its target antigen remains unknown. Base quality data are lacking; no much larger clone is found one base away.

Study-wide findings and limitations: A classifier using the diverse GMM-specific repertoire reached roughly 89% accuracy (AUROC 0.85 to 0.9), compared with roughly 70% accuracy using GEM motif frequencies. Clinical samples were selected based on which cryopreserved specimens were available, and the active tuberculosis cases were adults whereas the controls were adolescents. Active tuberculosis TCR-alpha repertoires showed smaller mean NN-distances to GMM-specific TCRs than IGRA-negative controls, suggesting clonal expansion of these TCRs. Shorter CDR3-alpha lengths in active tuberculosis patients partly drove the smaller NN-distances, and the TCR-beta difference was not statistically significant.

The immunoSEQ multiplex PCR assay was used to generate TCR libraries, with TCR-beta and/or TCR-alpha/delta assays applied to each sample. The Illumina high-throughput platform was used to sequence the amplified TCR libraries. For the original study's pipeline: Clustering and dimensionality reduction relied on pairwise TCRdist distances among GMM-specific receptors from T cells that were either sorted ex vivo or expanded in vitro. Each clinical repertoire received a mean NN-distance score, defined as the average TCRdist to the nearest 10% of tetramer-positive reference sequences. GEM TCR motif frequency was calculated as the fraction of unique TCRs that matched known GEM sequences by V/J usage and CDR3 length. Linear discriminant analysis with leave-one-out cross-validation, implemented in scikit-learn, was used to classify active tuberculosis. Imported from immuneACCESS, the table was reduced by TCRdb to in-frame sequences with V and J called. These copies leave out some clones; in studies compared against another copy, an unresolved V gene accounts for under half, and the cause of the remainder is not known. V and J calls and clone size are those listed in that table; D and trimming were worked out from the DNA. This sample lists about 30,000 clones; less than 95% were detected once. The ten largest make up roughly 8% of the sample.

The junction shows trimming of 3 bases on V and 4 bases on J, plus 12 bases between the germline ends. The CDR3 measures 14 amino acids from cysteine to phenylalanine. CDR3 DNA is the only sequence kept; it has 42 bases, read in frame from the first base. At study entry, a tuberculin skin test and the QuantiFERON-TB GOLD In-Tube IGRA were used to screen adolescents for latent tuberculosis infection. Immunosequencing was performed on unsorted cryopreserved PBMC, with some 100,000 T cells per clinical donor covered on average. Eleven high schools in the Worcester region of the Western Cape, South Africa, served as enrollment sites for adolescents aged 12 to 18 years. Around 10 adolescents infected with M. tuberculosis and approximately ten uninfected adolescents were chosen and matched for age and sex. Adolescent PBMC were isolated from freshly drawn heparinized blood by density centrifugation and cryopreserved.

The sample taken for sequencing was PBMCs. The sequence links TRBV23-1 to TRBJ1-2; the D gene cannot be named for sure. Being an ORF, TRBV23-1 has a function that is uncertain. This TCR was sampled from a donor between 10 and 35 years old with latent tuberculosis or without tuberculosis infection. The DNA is TGCGCCAGCAGTCAGCCTACAGTTTCCTATGGCTACACCTTC. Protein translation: CASSQPTVSYGYTF.